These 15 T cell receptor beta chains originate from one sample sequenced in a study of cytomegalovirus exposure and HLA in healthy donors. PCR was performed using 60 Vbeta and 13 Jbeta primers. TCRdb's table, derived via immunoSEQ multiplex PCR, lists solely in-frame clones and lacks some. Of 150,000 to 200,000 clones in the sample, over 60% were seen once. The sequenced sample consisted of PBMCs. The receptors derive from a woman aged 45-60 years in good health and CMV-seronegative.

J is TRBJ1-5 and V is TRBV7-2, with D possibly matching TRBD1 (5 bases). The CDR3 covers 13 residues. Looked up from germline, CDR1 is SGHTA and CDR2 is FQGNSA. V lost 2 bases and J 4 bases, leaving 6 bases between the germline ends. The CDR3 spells CASSLQGNQPQHF. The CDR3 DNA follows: TGTGCCAGCAGCTTACAGGGTAATCAGCCCCAGCATTTT. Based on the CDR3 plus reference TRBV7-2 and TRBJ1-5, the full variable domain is GAGVSQSPSNKVTEKGKDVELRCDPISGHTALYWYRQSLGQGLEFLIYFQGNSAPDKSGLPSDRFSAERTGGSVSTLTIQRTQQEDSAVYLCASSLQGNQPQHFGDGTRLSIL.

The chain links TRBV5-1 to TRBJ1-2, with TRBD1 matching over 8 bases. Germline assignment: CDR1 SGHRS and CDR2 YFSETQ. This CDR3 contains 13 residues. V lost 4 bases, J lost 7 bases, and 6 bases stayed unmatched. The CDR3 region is CASSPTGGVGYTF. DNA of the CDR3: TGCGCCAGCAGCCCCACAGGGGGGGTTGGCTACACCTTC.

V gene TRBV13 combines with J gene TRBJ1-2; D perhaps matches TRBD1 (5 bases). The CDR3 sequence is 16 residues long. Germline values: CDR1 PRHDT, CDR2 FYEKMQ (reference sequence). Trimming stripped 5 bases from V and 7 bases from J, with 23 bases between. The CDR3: CASSGLGPGRGGGYTF. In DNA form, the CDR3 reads TGTGCCAGCAGCGGATTAGGGCCCGGCCGGGGGGGTGGCTACACCTTC.

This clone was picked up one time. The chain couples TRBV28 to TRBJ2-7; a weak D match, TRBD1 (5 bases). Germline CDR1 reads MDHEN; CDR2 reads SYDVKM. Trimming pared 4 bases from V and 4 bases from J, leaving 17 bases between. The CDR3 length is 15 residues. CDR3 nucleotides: TGTGCCAGCAGTTCCGATCTGACAGTGAAGTACGAGCAGTACTTC. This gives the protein CASSSDLTVKYEQYF.

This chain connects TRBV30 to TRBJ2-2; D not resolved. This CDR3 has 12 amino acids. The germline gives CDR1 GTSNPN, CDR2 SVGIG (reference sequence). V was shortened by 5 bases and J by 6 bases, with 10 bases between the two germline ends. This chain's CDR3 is CAWQHRPGELFF. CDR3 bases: TGTGCCTGGCAACATCGTCCCGGGGAGCTGTTTTTT.

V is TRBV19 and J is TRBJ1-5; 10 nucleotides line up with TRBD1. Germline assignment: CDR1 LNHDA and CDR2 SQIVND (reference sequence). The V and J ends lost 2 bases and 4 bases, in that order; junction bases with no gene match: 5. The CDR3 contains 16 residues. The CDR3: CASSIRDRGMNQPQHF. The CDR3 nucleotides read TGTGCCAGTAGTATAAGGGACAGGGGTATGAATCAGCCCCAGCATTTT.

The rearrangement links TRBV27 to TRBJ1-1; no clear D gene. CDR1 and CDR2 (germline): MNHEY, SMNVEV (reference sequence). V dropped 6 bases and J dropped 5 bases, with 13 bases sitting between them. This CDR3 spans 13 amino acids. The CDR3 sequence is CASRRTGGTEAFF. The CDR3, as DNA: TGTGCCAGCAGGCGGACTGGAGGAACTGAAGCTTTCTTT.

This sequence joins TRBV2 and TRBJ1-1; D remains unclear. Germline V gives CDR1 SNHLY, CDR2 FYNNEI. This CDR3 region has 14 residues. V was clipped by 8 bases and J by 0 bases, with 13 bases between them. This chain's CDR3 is CASGREGMNTEAFF. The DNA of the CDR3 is TGTGCCAGCGGGCGGGAGGGCATGAACACTGAAGCTTTCTTT.

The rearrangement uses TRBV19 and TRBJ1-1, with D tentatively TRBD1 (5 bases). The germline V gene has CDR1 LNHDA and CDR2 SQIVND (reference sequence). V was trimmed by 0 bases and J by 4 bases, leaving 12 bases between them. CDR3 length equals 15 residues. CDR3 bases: TGTGCCAGTAGTATAGATCGCAGGGAGGGCACTGAAGCTTTCTTT. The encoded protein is CASSIDRREGTEAFF.

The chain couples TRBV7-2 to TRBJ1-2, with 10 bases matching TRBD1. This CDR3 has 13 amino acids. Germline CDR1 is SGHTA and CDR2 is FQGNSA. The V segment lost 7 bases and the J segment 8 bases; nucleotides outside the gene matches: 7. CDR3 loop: CASTQGDRGGYTF. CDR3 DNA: TGTGCCAGCACCCAGGGGGACAGGGGAGGCTACACCTTC.

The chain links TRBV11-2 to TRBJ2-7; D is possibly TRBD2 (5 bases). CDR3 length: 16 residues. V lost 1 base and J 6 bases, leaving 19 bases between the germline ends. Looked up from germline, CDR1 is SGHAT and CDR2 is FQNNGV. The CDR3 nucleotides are TGTGCCAGCAGCTTAGTCGGCGGGCTCCTTCGGGGCGAGCAGTACTTC. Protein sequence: CASSLVGGLLRGEQYF.

Here the CDR3 reads CASSLVRGQGWGYGYTF. CDR3 DNA: TGTGCCAGCAGTTTAGTGCGGGGACAGGGCTGGGGCTATGGCTACACCTTC. This chain uses TRBV28 with TRBJ1-2; 9 bases align to TRBD1. Germline trimming cut 2 bases from V and 4 bases from J; bases unmatched to any gene: 11. The CDR3 is 17 amino acids. Looked up from germline, CDR1 is MDHEN and CDR2 is SYDVKM.

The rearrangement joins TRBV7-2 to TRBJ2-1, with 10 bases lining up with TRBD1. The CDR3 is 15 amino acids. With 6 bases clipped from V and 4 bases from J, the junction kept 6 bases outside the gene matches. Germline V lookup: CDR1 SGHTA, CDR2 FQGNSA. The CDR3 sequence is CASSPDRGRYNEQFF. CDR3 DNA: TGTGCCAGCAGTCCCGACAGGGGGCGATACAATGAGCAGTTCTTC. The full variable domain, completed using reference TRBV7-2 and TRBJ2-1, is GAGVSQSPSNKVTEKGKDVELRCDPISGHTALYWYRQSLGQGLEFLIYFQGNSAPDKSGLPSDRFSAERTGGSVSTLTIQRTQQEDSAVYLCASSPDRGRYNEQFFGPGTRLTVL.

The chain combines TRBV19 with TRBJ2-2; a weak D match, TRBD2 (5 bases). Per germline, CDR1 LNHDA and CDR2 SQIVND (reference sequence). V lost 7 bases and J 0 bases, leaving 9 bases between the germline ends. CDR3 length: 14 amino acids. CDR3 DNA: TGTGCCAGTACCCCGGGAACGAACACCGGGGAGCTGTTTTTT. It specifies CASTPGTNTGELFF.

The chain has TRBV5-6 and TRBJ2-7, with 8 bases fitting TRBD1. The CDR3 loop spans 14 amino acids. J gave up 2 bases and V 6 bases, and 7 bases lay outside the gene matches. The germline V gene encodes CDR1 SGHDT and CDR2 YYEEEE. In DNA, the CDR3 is TGTGCCAGCACTCTGGACAGGGCAACCTACGAGCAGTACTTC. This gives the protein CASTLDRATYEQYF.